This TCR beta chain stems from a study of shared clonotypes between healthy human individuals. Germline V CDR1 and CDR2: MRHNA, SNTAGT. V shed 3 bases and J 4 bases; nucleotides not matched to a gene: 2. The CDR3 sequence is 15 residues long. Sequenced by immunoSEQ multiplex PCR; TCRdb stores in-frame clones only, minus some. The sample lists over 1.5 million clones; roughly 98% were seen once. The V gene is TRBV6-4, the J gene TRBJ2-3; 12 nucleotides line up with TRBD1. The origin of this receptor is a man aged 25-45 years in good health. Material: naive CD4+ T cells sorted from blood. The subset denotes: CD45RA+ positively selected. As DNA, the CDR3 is TGTGCCAGCAGTGAGGGGACAGGGGGCGCAGATACGCAGTATTTT. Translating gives CASSEGTGGADTQYF.